The clone carrying this T cell receptor (beta chain) was observed a few times. The target antigen is unknown. The data were taken from a study of CD8 T cells in ankylosing spondylitis. Trimming cost V 3 bases and J 4 bases; bases outside gene matches: 13. Germline CDR1 and CDR2: MNHEY and SMNVEV (reference sequence). This CDR3 spans 18 amino acids. The study, taken as a whole, reports: The clones that were linked to disease were reported to be significantly enriched in matched synovial fluid samples from ankylosing spondylitis patients.

TCRdb reanalysed the 5' RACE reads using MiXCR and keeps one entry per CDR3 protein. The sample yields nearly 350,000 distinct CDR3 sequences, roughly 15% seen once. The rearrangement links TRBV27 to TRBJ2-1, with 9 bases aligning to TRBD1. What was sequenced was blood, either unsorted or a sorted T cell fraction (not recorded which). This TCR derives from a male donor with ankylosing spondylitis or in good health (not recorded which). CDR3 nucleotide sequence: TGTGCCAGCAGTTTGCCTGTGAGGGGGACAGGGTTATACAATGAGCAGTTCTTC. Amino acids: CASSLPVRGTGLYNEQFF.